This note documents a single TCR beta chain sequence. The antigen this receptor binds is unknown. Nothing much larger sits one base from this clone, and base qualities are not available. To sequence the TCRbeta CDR3 region, genomic DNA was isolated from the sorted cells. The immunoSEQ Assay was used to sequence the TCRbeta CDR3 regions. TCRdb took over this immuneACCESS table, retaining in-frame rearrangements with V and J assigned. Such tables are incomplete; in checked studies, under half of the missing clones stem from an unresolved V gene, and the remainder is unexplained. Counted in this sample were some 100,000 clones; 85% to 90% of them appeared once. Approximately 0.16% of the sample comes from the top ten. This sample was taken from a study of OX40 agonist ivuxolimab in advanced cancers. Study-wide context: Ivuxolimab was a fully human IgG2 agonistic monoclonal antibody targeting the costimulatory receptor OX40 (CD134). Intravenous ivuxolimab was administered to patients every 2 weeks at six dose levels: 0.01, 0.1, 0.3, 1.5, 3 and 10 mg/kg. Of the 50 to 55 patients in dose escalation, 19 had hepatocellular carcinoma, some 15 had melanoma, 9 had renal cell carcinoma and 9 had head and neck cancer. In the dose-escalation cohort, 82.7% of patients were male, and the mean age was roughly 60 years, with a range of roughly 20 to 80. Patients were allowed to have had prior anti-PD-1, anti-PD-L1 or anti-CTLA-4 therapy, and about 40% of the dose-escalation patients had been treated with checkpoint inhibitors. Partial responses occurred in three dose-escalation patients, of whom one had hepatocellular carcinoma and two had cutaneous melanoma. Peripheral TCRbeta sequencing aimed to test whether ivuxolimab altered TCR sequence diversity and caused clonal T-cell expansion. The paper describes the monotherapy dose-escalation part (N of about 57 patients) of the phase I trial of ivuxolimab. The paper as a whole reports these results and caveats: Which antigens the clonally expanded peripheral T cells were specific for was not determined. After ivuxolimab, expanded clones were on average more numerous among CD8+ T cells than among CD4+ T cells. Low levels of normalized T-cell clonal expansion were also shown by some nonresponding patients. In the 0.1-3.0 mg/kg groups, partial responders had among the lowest normalized peripheral clonal expansion, particularly in CD8+ T cells. At doses of 0.1 to 3.0 mg/kg, clonal expansion of both CD4+ and CD8+ T cells in blood was seen between baseline and week 6.

The trial excluded patients who had a history of autoimmune disease or were on systemic immunosuppression. In every dose cohort, peripheral blood was drawn for TCR sequencing at baseline, cycle 4 day 1, and cycle 7 day 1. Samples came from an open-label, multicenter, first-in-human phase I dose-escalation trial of ivuxolimab. The trial enrolled adults with locally advanced or metastatic head and neck squamous cell, hepatocellular, melanoma or renal cell carcinoma. CD4+ and CD8+ T cells were sorted separately from peripheral blood before TCR sequencing. According to the germline V gene, CDR1 reads SGHRS and CDR2 reads YFSETQ. The CDR3 holds 14 amino acids from the cysteine to the phenylalanine. Left in the record is the CDR3 DNA by itself, 42 bases read in frame from the first base. V drops 1 base and J drops 3 bases, leaving 9 bases in between.

Specimen: CD4+ or CD8+ T cells sorted from blood, collected in a trial of the OX40 agonist ivuxolimab. The receptor's source is an adult with an advanced solid tumor such as melanoma, head and neck, liver or kidney cancer. The chain is assembled from TRBV5-1 and TRBJ2-3; the D segment cannot be called with confidence. The CDR3 has the sequence CASSLSLLTDTQYF. The DNA sequence is TGCGCCAGCAGCTTGTCGCTCCTGACAGATACGCAGTATTTT.